The rows below give T cell receptor beta chains drawn from one sample of a study of blood T cells in healthy people across ages. TCRdb recomputed calls from the 5' RACE reads with MiXCR, one row per CDR3 protein. This sample has some 880,000 distinct CDR3 sequences, with 36% found just once. The specimen sequenced was blood. These receptors originate from a man younger than 35 in good health. Each CDR3 is given with its conserved first and last residue. Each record gives: J gene, V gene, CDR3 length, D gene, clone size, CDR3 DNA, CDR3 protein. D genes are given only for firm matches. Expanded clones are given a class, and other clones once, few, many or no size at all.

J gene: TRBJ1-1; V gene: TRBV20-1; CDR3 length: 13; D gene: .; clone size: once; CDR3 DNA: TGCAGTGCCTGCGGTGCGGGGGGGACTGAAGCTTTCTTT; CDR3 protein: CSACGAGGTEAFF
J gene: TRBJ2-5; V gene: TRBV20-1; CDR3 length: 12; D gene: TRBD1; clone size: many; CDR3 DNA: TGCAGTGCTCAGACAGGGATGAAGACCCAGTACTTC; CDR3 protein: CSAQTGMKTQYF
J gene: TRBJ2-1; V gene: TRBV18; CDR3 length: 16; D gene: TRBD1; clone size: few; CDR3 DNA: TGTGCCAGCTCACCAGGAGTCGGACAGGGTAGCAATGAGCAGTTCTTC; CDR3 protein: CASSPGVGQGSNEQFF
J gene: TRBJ2-7; V gene: TRBV27; CDR3 length: 15; D gene: TRBD1; clone size: few; CDR3 DNA: TGTGCCAGCAGCCCTTCGCCGGGACAGGGCTACGAGCAGTACTTC; CDR3 protein: CASSPSPGQGYEQYF
J gene: TRBJ2-1; V gene: TRBV7-2; CDR3 length: 15; D gene: .; clone size: .; CDR3 DNA: TGTGCCAGCAGCTTAGCACCCACTAGTACCAATGAGCAGTTCTTC; CDR3 protein: CASSLAPTSTNEQFF
J gene: TRBJ2-3; V gene: TRBV6-6; CDR3 length: 16; D gene: .; clone size: .; CDR3 DNA: TGTGCCAGCAGTTACTCTGGAGGGAGTGGCACAGATACGCAGTATTTT; CDR3 protein: CASSYSGGSGTDTQYF
J gene: TRBJ2-7; V gene: TRBV6-6; CDR3 length: 12; D gene: .; clone size: few; CDR3 DNA: TGTGCCAGCACAGATATCTCCTACGAGCAGTACTTC; CDR3 protein: CASTDISYEQYF
J gene: TRBJ2-2; V gene: TRBV4-3; CDR3 length: 13; D gene: .; clone size: .; CDR3 DNA: TGCGCCAGCAGTCGCCGTCTAGCCGGGGAGCTGTTTTTT; CDR3 protein: CASSRRLAGELFF
J gene: TRBJ2-1; V gene: TRBV6-2/TRBV6-3; CDR3 length: 16; D gene: .; clone size: .; CDR3 DNA: TGTGCCAGCAGTTACTCATGGGGGGCGTGGGGCAATGAGCAGTTCTTC; CDR3 protein: CASSYSWGAWGNEQFF
J gene: TRBJ2-2; V gene: TRBV7-2; CDR3 length: 16; D gene: TRBD1; clone size: .; CDR3 DNA: TGTGCCAGCAGCCTCTTGGGACAGGGGGACACCGGGGAGCTGTTTTTT; CDR3 protein: CASSLLGQGDTGELFF
J gene: TRBJ2-5; V gene: TRBV29-1; CDR3 length: 14; D gene: .; clone size: .; CDR3 DNA: TGCAGCGTCGACCTGGCCCTGGATCAAGAGACCCAGTACTTC; CDR3 protein: CSVDLALDQETQYF
J gene: TRBJ2-5; V gene: TRBV5-1; CDR3 length: 15; D gene: TRBD2; clone size: many; CDR3 DNA: TGCGCCAGCAGCTTCACAGCGGGGGGACAAGAGACCCAGTACTTC; CDR3 protein: CASSFTAGGQETQYF
J gene: TRBJ2-3; V gene: TRBV12-3/TRBV12-4; CDR3 length: 17; D gene: .; clone size: few; CDR3 DNA: TGTGCCAGCAGTCATACCTCTAGCTGGGCTAGCACAGATACGCAGTATTTT; CDR3 protein: CASSHTSSWASTDTQYF
J gene: TRBJ1-2; V gene: TRBV20-1; CDR3 length: 15; D gene: TRBD1; clone size: once; CDR3 DNA: TGCAGTGCTAGAGACCGACGGGACAGGCTAGATGGCTACACCTTC; CDR3 protein: CSARDRRDRLDGYTF
J gene: TRBJ2-7; V gene: TRBV6-5; CDR3 length: 15; D gene: .; clone size: .; CDR3 DNA: TGTGCCAGCAGTAAACATAAAGCGGGTGTATACGAGCAGTACTTC; CDR3 protein: CASSKHKAGVYEQYF
J gene: TRBJ1-2; V gene: TRBV7-9; CDR3 length: 16; D gene: TRBD1; clone size: few; CDR3 DNA: TGTGCCAGCAGCTTAGACGGGACAGTTGCGCTCTATGGCTACACCTTC; CDR3 protein: CASSLDGTVALYGYTF
J gene: TRBJ1-2; V gene: TRBV5-5; CDR3 length: 16; D gene: .; clone size: .; CDR3 DNA: TGTGCCAGCAGCAACTCCGCCGGGGAACGCCTGGGTGGCTACACCTTC; CDR3 protein: CASSNSAGERLGGYTF
J gene: TRBJ1-5; V gene: TRBV5-5; CDR3 length: 15; D gene: .; clone size: .; CDR3 DNA: TGTGCCAGCAGTTGGGGGGCAGGGCCGAATCAGCCCCAGCATTTT; CDR3 protein: CASSWGAGPNQPQHF
J gene: TRBJ1-1; V gene: TRBV6-1; CDR3 length: 17; D gene: TRBD1; clone size: .; CDR3 DNA: TGTGCCAGCAGTGACAGGTTTTCGGGACAGGGGGACACTGAAGCTTTCTTT; CDR3 protein: CASSDRFSGQGDTEAFF
J gene: TRBJ2-7; V gene: TRBV4-1; CDR3 length: 15; D gene: TRBD1; clone size: few; CDR3 DNA: TGCGCCAGCAGTCGAGGGGGACAGGGTCCCTACGAGCAGTACTTC; CDR3 protein: CASSRGGQGPYEQYF
J gene: TRBJ2-1; V gene: TRBV20-1; CDR3 length: 17; D gene: .; clone size: few; CDR3 DNA: TGCAGTGCCTCACCAAGCCGGGACGACCGTACCTACAATGAGCAGTTCTTC; CDR3 protein: CSASPSRDDRTYNEQFF
J gene: TRBJ1-6; V gene: TRBV20-1; CDR3 length: 13; D gene: .; clone size: few; CDR3 DNA: TGCAGTGCTAGCGGGCAGTCTAATTCACCCCTCCACTTT; CDR3 protein: CSASGQSNSPLHF
J gene: TRBJ2-3; V gene: TRBV20-1; CDR3 length: 14; D gene: .; clone size: .; CDR3 DNA: TGCAGTGCTAGAAACCCGGCTAGCACAGATACGCAGTATTTT; CDR3 protein: CSARNPASTDTQYF
J gene: TRBJ1-4; V gene: TRBV20-1; CDR3 length: 13; D gene: .; clone size: few; CDR3 DNA: TGCAGTGCTAGAGATCTCTCCGGGGAAAAACTGTTTTTT; CDR3 protein: CSARDLSGEKLFF
J gene: TRBJ1-5; V gene: TRBV15; CDR3 length: 14; D gene: TRBD1; clone size: .; CDR3 DNA: TGTGCCACCGGGACAGGGCGCCCAAATCAGCCCCAGCATTTT; CDR3 protein: CATGTGRPNQPQHF
J gene: TRBJ2-7; V gene: TRBV20-1; CDR3 length: 16; D gene: TRBD2; clone size: few; CDR3 DNA: TGCAGTGCTAACCCTAGCGGGGGGGCTGTAACCTACGAGCAGTACTTC; CDR3 protein: CSANPSGGAVTYEQYF
J gene: TRBJ1-1; V gene: TRBV29-1; CDR3 length: 16; D gene: .; clone size: .; CDR3 DNA: TGCAGCGTTGACGGTCCCCCGCTGGCGGGGGCCACTGAAGCTTTCTTT; CDR3 protein: CSVDGPPLAGATEAFF
J gene: TRBJ1-2; V gene: TRBV7-2; CDR3 length: 16; D gene: TRBD1; clone size: few; CDR3 DNA: TGTGCCAGCAGCTCACCCGGGACAGGGGGCAACTATGGCTACACCTTC; CDR3 protein: CASSSPGTGGNYGYTF
J gene: TRBJ1-6; V gene: TRBV4-2; CDR3 length: 15; D gene: TRBD1; clone size: few; CDR3 DNA: TGTGCCAGCAGGACAGGGAATCAGGAAGATTCACCCCTCCACTTT; CDR3 protein: CASRTGNQEDSPLHF
J gene: TRBJ1-4; V gene: TRBV7-9; CDR3 length: 15; D gene: .; clone size: .; CDR3 DNA: TGTGCCAGCAGCTTCCGACAGCCCTCGTATGAAAAACTGTTTTTT; CDR3 protein: CASSFRQPSYEKLFF